Below are 11 T cell receptor beta chains sequenced from a single sample in a study of human T cells and chemical hapten exposure. Time point of the sample: pre-sensitization, week 0. Documented treatment: therapeutic diphenylcyclopropenone sensitization with weekly scalp DPC. A single record per CDR3 protein comes from TCRdb applying MiXCR to the RACE reads. Of about 350,000 distinct CDR3 sequences in the sample, approximately 5.8% were seen once. Source: whole blood, taken in connection with sensitization to the hapten diphenylcyclopropenone (DPC). These TCRs come from a woman between 18 and 30 years old with alopecia areata. Some clones in this sample may be carry-over from other donors' samples.

V usage is TRBV20-1 and J usage is TRBJ1-5; D may be TRBD1 (5 bases). Trimming took 0 bases from V and 4 from J, leaving 10 bases between them. The V gene's germline CDR1 is DFQATT and CDR2 SNEGSKA (reference sequence). This CDR3 is built from 14 residues. The CDR3 sequence: CSARDWQGNQPQHF. The CDR3 nucleotides read TGCAGTGCTAGAGATTGGCAGGGAAATCAGCCCCAGCATTTT.

This clonotype was seen more than once but under ten times. CDR3 in DNA: TGTGCCAGCAGCCCGCGCGCTGGGGCAGGGAACACTGAAGCTTTCTTT. This codes for CASSPRAGAGNTEAFF. The J gene is TRBJ1-1, the V gene TRBV5-6, with D tentatively TRBD1 (5 bases). With 4 bases removed from V and 1 base from J, the gap between germline ends came to 17 bases. This CDR3 has 16 residues. The germline V gene encodes CDR1 SGHDT and CDR2 YYEEEE.

This clonotype occurred many times. The rearrangement uses TRBV4-3 and TRBJ2-1; no reliable D call. The V end was cut by 0 bases, the J end by 0 bases, with 12 bases between. Germline CDR1 and CDR2: LGHNA and YSLEER. The CDR3 is made up of 17 amino acids. For the CDR3, the DNA is TGCGCCAGCAGCCAAGATCGAGAAAGCAGCTCCTACAATGAGCAGTTCTTC. It specifies CASSQDRESSSYNEQFF.

The chain carries TRBV20-1 and TRBJ2-7; D unclear. Trimming shortened V by 2 bases and J by 2 bases, and 10 bases separated the two germline ends. There are 13 residues in the CDR3. Germline CDR1 reads DFQATT; CDR2 reads SNEGSKA (reference sequence). The chain's CDR3 is CSARQGGAYEQYF. The CDR3 DNA sequence: TGCAGTGCTAGACAAGGCGGAGCCTACGAGCAGTACTTC.

The J gene is TRBJ1-2, the V gene TRBV12-3 or TRBV12-4, with D possibly matching TRBD1 (5 bases). V was clipped by 10 bases and J by 8 bases, with 26 bases between them. This CDR3 comprises 15 residues. Here the CDR3 DNA reads TGTGCCACCCTTGGCCGCCGGGGCGTTTCACGGGGCTACACCTTC. It specifies CATLGRRGVSRGYTF.

At least ten counts were recorded for this clonotype. V is TRBV6-5 and J is TRBJ1-4; possibly TRBD1 for D (6 bases). CDR1 is MNHEY and CDR2 is SVGAGI in the germline V gene. The CDR3 spans 15 residues. The V and J ends lost 2 bases and 7 bases respectively, with 14 bases between them. CDR3 loop: CASSYGGAQGEKLFF. CDR3 bases: TGTGCCAGCAGTTACGGGGGGGCGCAGGGTGAAAAACTGTTTTTT.

This clonotype was seen more than once but under ten times. The chain uses TRBV6-2 or TRBV6-3 and TRBJ1-5, with 12 nucleotides matching TRBD1. The CDR3 spans 17 residues. V was pared by 6 bases and J by 3 bases, with 9 bases of the junction left unmatched. Germline loops: CDR1 MNHEY, CDR2 SVGEGT. In DNA form, the CDR3 reads TGTGCCAGCAGCGTACCGGGACAGGGGGCGTTCAATCAGCCCCAGCATTTT. Translating it yields CASSVPGQGAFNQPQHF.

The V and J genes are TRBV6-5 and TRBJ1-4; TRBD1 matches at 7 bases. Trimming took 7 bases from V and 3 from J; bases not matched to a gene: 5. The length of the CDR3 is 14 residues. The V gene's germline CDR1 is MNHEY and CDR2 SVGAGI. The CDR3 loop is CASKQGMSNEKLFF. The CDR3, as DNA: TGTGCCAGCAAACAGGGGATGTCTAATGAAAAACTGTTTTTT.

The sample holds many counts of this clonotype. The V and J genes are TRBV19 and TRBJ1-2, with 10 nucleotides matching TRBD1. CDR1 is LNHDA, CDR2 SQIVND, per germline (reference sequence). The V gene end was trimmed by 6 bases and the J gene end by 4 bases; junction bases not matched to a gene: 8. This CDR3 has 15 amino acids. The CDR3 here is CASRPGQGGPYGYTF. The DNA of the CDR3 is TGTGCCAGTAGACCAGGACAGGGGGGACCCTATGGCTACACCTTC.

This clonotype has a handful of counts. This chain connects TRBV7-9 to TRBJ1-1; weak D call: TRBD1 (5 bases). The germline V gene has CDR1 SEHNR and CDR2 FQNEAQ (reference sequence). V was shortened by 6 bases and J by 7 bases, with 21 bases between the two germline ends. This CDR3 contains 15 residues. The CDR3 loop reads CASRDGSRGEFEAFF. CDR3 in DNA: TGTGCCAGCAGAGATGGTAGCCGGGGGGAGTTTGAAGCTTTCTTT.

This clonotype was counted only a few times. V gene TRBV12-3 or TRBV12-4 combines with J gene TRBJ1-2; D unresolved. Trimming removed 2 bases from V and 4 bases from J, with 8 bases in between. The CDR3 is 13 amino acids. CDR3 sequence reads: CASSLLIFYGYTF. The CDR3 DNA reads TGTGCCAGCAGTTTACTCATTTTCTATGGCTACACCTTC.